This TCR beta chain was profiled in a study of post-analysis software for immune sequencing data (dated by TCRdb to the mid-2010s). About the full investigation: The recorded disease courses included relapsing-remitting, secondary progressive and progressive-relapsing multiple sclerosis, and some patients had no subtype annotation. The patient repertoires were set against about 12 previously published healthy control repertoires from donors whose ages ranged from roughly 6 to 25 years. A subset of samples was prepared in parallel using single-end sample barcoding, then pooled and co-amplified after Illumina adapter ligation.

To demonstrate the VDJtools post-analysis software, the study profiled TCR beta repertoires from the peripheral blood of approximately twelve young patients with multiple sclerosis. The multiple sclerosis patients were children and adolescents between roughly 6 and 16 years of age. As concerns this clonotype: It lacks a known antigen. Within one base of it there is no much larger clone, and no base qualities were kept.

Libraries were prepared through PCR. Sequencing used an Illumina HiSeq 2500. To reduce PCR and sequencing biases, unique molecular identifiers were incorporated into the TCR beta cDNA libraries. Around 500,000 cDNA molecules were obtained for every 1 to 10 million input T cells, so each molecule roughly corresponded to one T cell. Patient libraries were prepared and sequenced with the same protocol used for the earlier healthy control dataset. Samples belonging to the same batch were prepared together, multiplexed and sequenced on a shared HiSeq lane. The authors processed their data as follows. MIGEC was used to process the raw barcoded reads, and molecular identifier groups with only a single read were discarded before consensus assembly and CDR3 extraction. VDJtools was used for post-analysis of the clonotype tables, and diversity was normalized by down-sampling every dataset to the size of the smallest sample. Repertoire overlap clustering matched CDR3 amino acid but not nucleotide sequences to correct batch-related cross-sample contamination. TCRdb applied fastp at Q25 and MiXCR to the public reads, then kept only in-frame beta chains. Every distinct CDR3 protein forms one entry, paired with its most common genes and DNA. TCRdb, rather than the study authors, made the V and J calls. The sample yields 450,000 to 700,000 distinct CDR3 sequences; around 44% were counted once. The ten top clones hold more than 1.5% of the sample.

Including cysteine and phenylalanine, the CDR3 has 17 amino acids. Kept here is only the CDR3 DNA, which spans 51 bases and is read in frame from base 1. The V end loses 4 bases and the J end loses 9 bases, and a stretch of 25 bases separates them. The germline V gene gives CDR1 as SGHVS and CDR2 as FQNEAQ. Summary of the overall study and its limitations: When samples were clustered directly using the F measure, samples prepared in the same batch co-clustered strongly, which prompted a batch-effect correction. Multiple sclerosis patients had significantly lower normalized Chao1 diversity than controls, a result that suggests substantial peripheral T-cell clonal expansion. The multiple sclerosis patient group was slightly younger than the control group. Patients showed significantly higher frequencies than controls for a handful of TRBV segments, among them TRBV5-6, TRBV5-1 and TRBV20-1.

The chain is made from TRBV7-8 and TRBJ2-1; the D gene is possibly TRBD1, with 6 bases matching. The specimen was blood. The sequence was collected from a girl between 10 and 17 years old with multiple sclerosis. The DNA sequence follows: TGTGCCAGCAGCTCAGCAGGGGATATTTATTTTATGGGTGAGCAGTTCTTC. This encodes CASSSAGDIYFMGEQFF. Where the CDR3 stops, the reference TRBV7-8 and TRBJ2-1 genes take over; the full variable domain is GAGVSQSPRYKVAKRGQDVALRCDPISGHVSLFWYQQALGQGPEFLTYFQNEAQLDKSGLPSDRFFAERPEGSVSTLKIQRTQQEDSAVYLCASSSAGDIYFMGEQFFGPGTRLTVL.